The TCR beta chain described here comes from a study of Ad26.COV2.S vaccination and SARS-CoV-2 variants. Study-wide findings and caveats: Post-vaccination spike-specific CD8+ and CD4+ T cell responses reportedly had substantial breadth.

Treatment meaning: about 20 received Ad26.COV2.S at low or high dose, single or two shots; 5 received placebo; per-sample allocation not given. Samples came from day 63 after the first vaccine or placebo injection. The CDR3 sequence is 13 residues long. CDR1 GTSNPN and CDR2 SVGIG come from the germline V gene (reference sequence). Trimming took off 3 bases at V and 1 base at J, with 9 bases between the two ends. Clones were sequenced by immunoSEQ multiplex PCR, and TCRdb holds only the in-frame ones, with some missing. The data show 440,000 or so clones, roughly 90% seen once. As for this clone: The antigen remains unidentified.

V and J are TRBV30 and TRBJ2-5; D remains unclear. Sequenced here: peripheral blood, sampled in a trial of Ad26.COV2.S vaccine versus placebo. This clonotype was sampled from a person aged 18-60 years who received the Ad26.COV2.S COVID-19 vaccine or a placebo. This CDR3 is CAWRGFFQETQYF. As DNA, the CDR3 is TGTGCCTGGAGAGGCTTCTTCCAAGAGACCCAGTACTTC.